This TCR beta chain was profiled in a study of shared clonotypes between healthy human individuals. Study-wide findings and caveats: Non-shared clonotypes displayed generation probabilities falling below those of clonotypes present in all four donors.

Germline V CDR1 and CDR2: SGHRS, YFSETQ. The V and J ends lost 1 base and 6 bases respectively, with 12 bases between them. The CDR3 loop spans 14 amino acids. Data came from immunoSEQ multiplex PCR; TCRdb stores just in-frame clones and leaves some out. The repertoire has nearly 1 million clones, approximately 80% of them found once; the top ten carry over 1.3%. On this clone itself: As yet, its antigen is unknown.

The clonotype comes from a man aged 18 to 30 in good health. Sequencing was done on a sample of memory CD4+ T cells sorted from blood. Regarding subset: CD45RA-negative fraction. This chain uses TRBV5-1 with TRBJ2-3; weak D call: TRBD1 (5 bases). The CDR3 nucleotides read TGCGCCAGCAGCTTGTATACAGGTTTTGATACGCAGTATTTT. Protein sequence: CASSLYTGFDTQYF.